The 4 T cell receptor beta chains listed next were all sequenced from one sample in a study of cytomegalovirus exposure and HLA in healthy donors. The study ran its PCR with 60 Vbeta and 13 Jbeta primers. The repertoire was sequenced with immunoSEQ multiplex PCR; TCRdb's copy has only in-frame clones and lacks some. The sample has around 120,000 clones, about 63% seen once; the top ten hold approximately 1.5%. The sample was PBMCs. The receptor source for this set is a man younger than 40 in good health and CMV-seropositive.

This clone appeared once. The chain employs TRBV9 and TRBJ2-2, with TRBD2 matching 7 bases. This CDR3 has 17 residues. With V trimmed by 0 bases and J by 5 bases, 10 bases remained unmatched. The V gene's germline CDR1 is SGDLS and CDR2 YYNGEE. The CDR3 bases are TGTGCCAGCAGCGTAGTCGGTCGGGGCGGGAGAACCGGGGAGCTGTTTTTT. Translating it yields CASSVVGRGGRTGELFF. Combining the CDR3 with reference TRBV9 and TRBJ2-2 gives the whole variable domain DSGVTQTPKHLITATGQRVTLRCSPRSGDLSVYWYQQSLDQGLQFLIQYYNGEERAKGNILERFSAQQFPDLHSELNLSSLELGDSALYFCASSVVGRGGRTGELFFGEGSRLTVL.

This clone was found once. The chain uses TRBV18 and TRBJ2-5; D ambiguous. Per germline, CDR1 KGHSH and CDR2 LQKENI. Trimming stripped 1 base from V and 2 bases from J, with 14 bases between. This CDR3 region has 16 residues. CDR3 sequence: CASSPRGSGYQETQYF. The CDR3 region has the DNA TGTGCCAGCTCACCACGCGGTAGTGGATATCAAGAGACCCAGTACTTC. The whole variable domain, filled in from reference TRBV18 and TRBJ2-5, reads NAGVMQNPRHLVRRRGQEARLRCSPMKGHSHVYWYRQLPEEGLKFMVYLQKENIIDESGMPKERFSAEFPKEGPSILRIQQVVRGDSAAYFCASSPRGSGYQETQYFGPGTRLLVL.

This sequence joins TRBV6-5 and TRBJ2-1, with 14 bases identical to TRBD2. Germline V gives CDR1 MNHEY, CDR2 SVGAGI. Trimming at V came to 7 bases and at J to 11 bases, leaving 4 bases not matched to a gene. The CDR3 is made up of 13 amino acids. In DNA, the CDR3 is TGTGCCAGCACCCGACTAGCGGGAGGGAAGCAGTTCTTC. It yields the protein CASTRLAGGKQFF.

This clone turned up a few times. The chain links TRBV5-1 to TRBJ2-5, with 11 bases identical to TRBD2. V lost 4 bases, J lost 5 bases, and 10 bases stayed unmatched. From germline, CDR1 is SGHRS and CDR2 YFSETQ. This CDR3 region has 16 residues. Here the CDR3 reads CASSRDSGRASETQYF. The CDR3 nucleotides are TGCGCCAGCAGCCGAGATAGCGGGAGGGCCTCGGAGACCCAGTACTTC.